The clone carrying this TCR beta chain was recorded many times. These data originate in a study of blood T cells in healthy people across ages. A second 7 to 11 cycle PCR used barcoded and J-beta primers. TCRdb passed the 5' RACE reads through MiXCR, listing each CDR3 protein once. Counted here are about 1.7 million distinct CDR3 sequences, roughly 28% occurring once; the ten biggest clones make up approximately 7.7%. The CDR3 is 13 amino acids. Per germline, CDR1 DFQATT and CDR2 SNEGSKA (reference sequence). V was shortened by 7 bases and J by 7 bases, with 19 bases between the two germline ends. This clonotype originated in a woman under 40 in good health. The chain couples TRBV20-1 to TRBJ2-5; no clear D. Sequencing was done on a sample of blood. The CDR3 is CSGRATSAVTQYF. CDR3 nucleotide sequence: TGCAGTGGTCGGGCTACCTCGGCGGTGACCCAGTACTTC.